This is a list of T cell receptor beta chains from one sample in a study of blood T cell repertoires in COVID-19. The method was immunoSEQ multiplex PCR; TCRdb's version includes in-frame clones alone and lacks a portion of them. The table has hundreds of thousands of clones, approximately 80% seen once. Specimen: peripheral blood. The receptors stem from a human donor in a cohort sampled during active COVID-19. Both conserved end residues are part of each CDR3. D genes are given only for firm matches. Size is omitted from some rows. Given values are once, few, many or a class for expanded clones.

j_gene: TRBJ2-7; v_gene: TRBV9; d_gene: NA; abundance: NA; CDR3aa: CASSVGWGPSYEQYF; CDR3nt: TGTGCCAGCAGCGTAGGGTGGGGCCCCTCCTACGAGCAGTACTTC
j_gene: TRBJ1-5; v_gene: TRBV4-1; d_gene: TRBD1; abundance: NA; CDR3aa: CASTPSGTGGLSNQPQHF; CDR3nt: TGCGCCAGCACCCCCTCCGGGACAGGGGGTCTAAGCAATCAGCCCCAGCATTTT
j_gene: TRBJ1-2; v_gene: TRBV7-9; d_gene: NA; abundance: NA; CDR3aa: CASSLGLEDGYTF; CDR3nt: TGTGCCAGCAGCTTGGGACTTGAGGATGGCTACACCTTC
j_gene: TRBJ2-3; v_gene: TRBV10-1; d_gene: TRBD2; abundance: NA; CDR3aa: CASSELINPAGGPTDTQYF; CDR3nt: TGCGCCAGCAGTGAGTTAATCAACCCAGCGGGAGGGCCTACAGATACGCAGTATTTT
j_gene: TRBJ1-5; v_gene: TRBV7-9; d_gene: TRBD1; abundance: many; CDR3aa: CASSPTGNQPQHF; CDR3nt: TGTGCCAGCAGCCCGACAGGGAATCAGCCCCAGCATTTT
j_gene: TRBJ2-2; v_gene: TRBV12-5; d_gene: TRBD2; abundance: NA; CDR3aa: CASGGRANTGELFF; CDR3nt: TGTGCTAGTGGCGGGAGGGCGAACACCGGGGAGCTGTTTTTT
j_gene: TRBJ2-7; v_gene: TRBV5-4; d_gene: NA; abundance: NA; CDR3aa: CASSFSLRNEQYF; CDR3nt: TGTGCCAGCAGCTTCTCCCTACGCAACGAGCAGTACTTC
j_gene: TRBJ1-1; v_gene: TRBV10-2; d_gene: TRBD1; abundance: NA; CDR3aa: CASGLHQGGNTEAFF; CDR3nt: TGCGCCAGCGGTTTACATCAGGGGGGAAACACTGAAGCTTTCTTT
j_gene: TRBJ2-7; v_gene: TRBV5-4; d_gene: TRBD2; abundance: NA; CDR3aa: CASSLVQRGSYEQYF; CDR3nt: TGTGCCAGCAGCTTGGTCCAGCGGGGGAGCTACGAGCAGTACTTC
j_gene: TRBJ1-4; v_gene: TRBV4-2; d_gene: NA; abundance: NA; CDR3aa: CASSQGHSATNEKLFF; CDR3nt: TGTGCCAGCAGCCAAGGACATTCAGCAACTAATGAAAAACTGTTTTTT
j_gene: TRBJ2-1; v_gene: TRBV19; d_gene: TRBD2; abundance: few; CDR3aa: CATRLAGGEQFF; CDR3nt: TGTGCCACCAGACTAGCGGGGGGAGAGCAGTTCTTC
j_gene: TRBJ2-1; v_gene: TRBV24-1; d_gene: NA; abundance: NA; CDR3aa: CATSDLTDINEQFF; CDR3nt: TGTGCCACCAGTGATTTGACAGATATCAATGAGCAGTTCTTC
j_gene: TRBJ1-3; v_gene: TRBV4-2; d_gene: TRBD1; abundance: few; CDR3aa: CASSQAGTAGNTIYF; CDR3nt: TGTGCCAGCAGCCAAGCCGGGACAGCTGGAAACACCATATATTTT
j_gene: TRBJ2-1; v_gene: TRBV9; d_gene: TRBD2; abundance: NA; CDR3aa: CASRALAGDNEQFF; CDR3nt: TGTGCCAGCAGGGCACTAGCGGGGGACAATGAGCAGTTCTTC
j_gene: TRBJ1-2; v_gene: TRBV5-5; d_gene: NA; abundance: NA; CDR3aa: CASSLLLGAGYTF; CDR3nt: TGTGCCAGCAGCTTGTTATTGGGGGCTGGCTACACCTTC
j_gene: TRBJ2-3; v_gene: TRBV19; d_gene: NA; abundance: NA; CDR3aa: CASSIAINSDTQYF; CDR3nt: TGTGCCAGTAGTATAGCTATCAACTCAGATACGCAGTATTTT
j_gene: TRBJ1-5; v_gene: TRBV18; d_gene: NA; abundance: NA; CDR3aa: CASSQDRSNQPQHF; CDR3nt: TGTGCCAGCTCCCAAGACAGGAGTAATCAGCCCCAGCATTTT
j_gene: TRBJ2-2; v_gene: TRBV5-1; d_gene: TRBD1; abundance: once; CDR3aa: CASSGTGGIGELFF; CDR3nt: TGCGCCAGCAGCGGGACAGGGGGCATCGGGGAGCTGTTTTTT
j_gene: TRBJ2-3; v_gene: TRBV5-4; d_gene: TRBD2; abundance: NA; CDR3aa: CASSLRLAASSTDTQYF; CDR3nt: TGTGCCAGCAGCTTGAGACTAGCGGCATCTAGCACAGATACGCAGTATTTT
j_gene: TRBJ2-1; v_gene: TRBV19; d_gene: NA; abundance: NA; CDR3aa: CASSMSGKAYNEQFF; CDR3nt: TGTGCCAGTAGTATGTCGGGAAAAGCCTACAATGAGCAGTTCTTC
j_gene: TRBJ1-2; v_gene: TRBV6-5; d_gene: TRBD1; abundance: few; CDR3aa: CASKEQGRVRYTF; CDR3nt: TGTGCCAGCAAAGAACAGGGGAGAGTACGCTACACCTTC
j_gene: TRBJ1-5; v_gene: TRBV16; d_gene: NA; abundance: NA; CDR3aa: CASSHFTAGNQPQHF; CDR3nt: TGTGCCAGCAGCCACTTTACCGCAGGGAATCAGCCCCAGCATTTT
j_gene: TRBJ2-5; v_gene: TRBV5-1; d_gene: NA; abundance: NA; CDR3aa: CASSSQAPVQETQYF; CDR3nt: TGCGCCAGCAGCTCCCAGGCCCCCGTTCAAGAGACCCAGTACTTC
j_gene: TRBJ2-7; v_gene: TRBV11-3; d_gene: NA; abundance: NA; CDR3aa: CASSPSGTRTYEQYF; CDR3nt: TGTGCCAGCAGCCCGTCGGGGACAAGGACCTACGAGCAGTACTTC
j_gene: TRBJ2-7; v_gene: TRBV2; d_gene: NA; abundance: NA; CDR3aa: CASTPDGGIYEQYF; CDR3nt: TGTGCCAGCACCCCTGACGGAGGGATATACGAGCAGTACTTC